Presented here are 7 T cell receptor beta chains from one specimen sequenced in a study of T cell repertoires in cytomegalovirus infection. TCRdb redid the calling of the reads with MiXCR, one entry per CDR3 protein. This sample yields tens of thousands of distinct CDR3 sequences, of which roughly 3.7% are seen a single time; 4% to 5.5% belongs to the top ten. Sequenced input: PBMCs. The receptors come from a human donor in good health (CMV status not recorded). Some clones in this sample may be carry-over from other donors' samples.

Comments on this clonotype: A much larger clone differs by one base, so this may be a read error. The rearrangement uses TRBV6-6 and TRBJ2-7; 7 positions match TRBD2. CDR3 size: 15 residues. Germline trimming cut 0 bases from V and 4 bases from J; bases unmatched to any gene: 6. CDR1 is MNHNY and CDR2 is SVGAGI in the germline V gene (reference sequence). The CDR3 is CASSYSGSSGYEQYF. CDR3 in DNA: TGTGCCAGCAGTTACTCCGGGTCTAGCGGATACGAGCAGTACTTC.

This clonotype was seen many times. The chain couples TRBV7-2 to TRBJ2-7; D gene uncertain. V lost 1 base to trimming and J lost 6 bases, with 10 bases between them. CDR1 SGHTA and CDR2 FQGNSA come from the germline V gene. The CDR3 spans 13 residues. The chain's CDR3 is CASSLVSEFEQYF. The CDR3 nucleotides are TGTGCCAGCAGCTTAGTGTCCGAATTCGAGCAGTACTTC.

This clonotype was recorded only once. At one end, the junction sequence differs from germline, possibly due to a read error. The V and J genes are TRBV23-1 and TRBJ2-5, with unresolved D. TRBV23-1 qualifies as an ORF whose function is uncertain. The CDR3 sequence is 14 residues long. This CDR3 is CASIQSRRSETQYF. CDR3 bases: TGCGCCAGCATTCAATCTCGCAGGTCCGAGACCCAGTACTTC.

This clonotype was detected many times. The V gene is TRBV12-3 or TRBV12-4, the J gene TRBJ1-5; 12 positions agree with TRBD1. CDR3 length: 16 amino acids. Trimming took 5 bases from V and 4 from J; bases not matched to a gene: 6. The CDR3 here is CASSAGTGGRNQPQHF. The CDR3 DNA follows: TGTGCCAGCAGTGCCGGGACAGGGGGCAGGAATCAGCCCCAGCATTTT.

This clonotype has ten or more counts. The genes are TRBV11-2 and TRBJ1-2; D may be TRBD1 (5 bases). CDR1 is SGHAT and CDR2 is FQNNGV in the germline V gene. This CDR3 contains 17 residues. Trimming cost V 5 bases and J 1 base, with 20 bases left between them. The CDR3 sequence is CASSPTGEVTGNYGYTF. The CDR3 DNA sequence: TGTGCCAGCAGCCCCACGGGGGAGGTTACCGGTAACTATGGCTACACCTTC.

This clonotype has at least ten counts. This sequence joins TRBV7-2 and TRBJ1-2; the D is unclear. The CDR3 is 13 residues long. Trimming removed 5 bases from V and 5 bases from J, with 12 bases in between. Per the germline V gene, CDR1 is SGHTA and CDR2 is FQGNSA. CDR3 nucleotides: TGTGCCAGCAGCCCATACGGCCAGTATGGCTACACCTTC. This encodes CASSPYGQYGYTF.

This clonotype has ten or more counts. The chain has TRBV27 and TRBJ1-6; TRBD1 matches 7 bases. The V gene's germline CDR1 is MNHEY and CDR2 SMNVEV (reference sequence). CDR3 length equals 12 residues. Trimming took 4 bases from V and 9 from J; bases not matched to a gene: 0. CDR3 sequence reads: CASSWTGSPLHF. CDR3 bases: TGTGCCAGCAGTTGGACAGGTTCACCCCTCCACTTT.